A single sample is the source of the 10 T cell receptor beta chains below, sequenced in a study of graft-versus-host responses after intestinal transplantation. What these receptors recognize is not known. The assay was immunoSEQ multiplex PCR, and TCRdb's table has in-frame clones only and misses some. The repertoire includes over 120,000 clones, 80% to 95% of them detected once, and roughly 0.2% sits in the top ten. The sequencing used unstimulated CD4+ T cells sorted from spleen or lymph node cells, collected before intestinal transplant. These TCRs come from a human donor who received an intestinal transplant.

The rearrangement uses TRBV6-5 and TRBJ2-7; 7 bases map to TRBD2. Germline V gene lookup returns CDR1 MNHEY and CDR2 SVGAGI. The CDR3 is made up of 15 amino acids. V lost 8 bases to trimming and J lost 2 bases; unmatched junction nucleotides: 12. CDR3 DNA: TGTGCCAGCGCCCAGGGAGGGACTGGTCCCTACGAGCAGTACTTC. It specifies CASAQGGTGPYEQYF.

The rearrangement joins TRBV27 to TRBJ2-1; TRBD2 matches at 14 bases. Losses at the gene ends were 2 bases for V and 6 bases for J; bases not matched to a gene: 9. Germline V gene sequence: CDR1 MNHEY, CDR2 SMNVEV (reference sequence). This CDR3 spans 18 amino acids. The CDR3 reads CASSLRGLAGDLRNEQFF. Here the CDR3 DNA reads TGTGCCAGCAGTTTACGGGGACTAGCGGGAGATTTGCGCAATGAGCAGTTCTTC.

The genes are TRBV15 and TRBJ1-2, with TRBD1 matching over 8 bases. Germline assignment: CDR1 LNHNV and CDR2 YYDKDF (reference sequence). V shed 2 bases, J shed 2 bases, and the junction held 4 bases outside the gene matches. The CDR3 sequence is 15 residues long. This CDR3 reads CATSRQDRGNYGYTF. CDR3 sequence (DNA): TGTGCCACCAGCAGACAAGACAGGGGAAACTATGGCTACACCTTC. The entire variable domain, with the rest obtained from reference TRBV15 and TRBJ1-2, is as follows: DAMVIQNPRYQVTQFGKPVTLSCSQTLNHNVMYWYQQKSSQAPKLLFHYYDKDFNNEADTPDNFQSRRPNTSFCFLDIRSPGLGDTAMYLCATSRQDRGNYGYTFGSGTRLTVV.

This clone was observed once. The J gene is TRBJ2-2, the V gene TRBV25-1; D gene uncertain. CDR1 is MGHDK and CDR2 is SYGVNS in the germline V gene. This CDR3 contains 13 residues. Deletions cut 2 bases from V and 5 bases from J, with 6 bases between. In DNA form, the CDR3 reads TGTGCCAGCAGTGAAGGATTGACCGGGGAGCTGTTTTTT. This translates into CASSEGLTGELFF.

A single count supports this clone. The CDR3 nucleotides read TGTGCCAGCTCACTGACAGGCGCCAAGAAATACGAGCAGTACTTC. This translates into CASSLTGAKKYEQYF. V usage is TRBV18 and J usage is TRBJ2-7; D is possibly TRBD1 (6 bases). The CDR3 loop spans 15 amino acids. V was cut by 4 bases and J by 4 bases, with 17 bases left in between. Germline V gene lookup returns CDR1 KGHSH and CDR2 LQKENI.

V is TRBV19 and J is TRBJ2-7; D unresolved. This CDR3 is 13 amino acids long. The V end lost 3 bases, the J end lost 2 bases, and 8 bases lay between the germline ends. Per the germline V gene, CDR1 is LNHDA and CDR2 is SQIVND (reference sequence). CDR3: CASSMRQTYEQYF. For the CDR3, the DNA is TGTGCCAGTAGTATGCGACAAACCTACGAGCAGTACTTC.

Remarks on this clone: Other nucleotide sequences from this sample produce the same CDR3. The chain is built from TRBV5-1 and TRBJ1-1; D remains ambiguous. Trimming removed 0 bases from V and 0 bases from J, with 3 bases in between. The CDR3 runs 13 residues. Looked up from germline, CDR1 is SGHRS and CDR2 is YFSETQ. CDR3 in DNA: TGCGCCAGCAGCTTGGGCCTGAACACTGAAGCTTTCTTT. This gives the protein CASSLGLNTEAFF.

The genes are TRBV10-3 and TRBJ2-5; the match to TRBD1 covers 7 bases. The CDR3 runs to 13 residues. Germline CDR1 is ENHRY and CDR2 is SYGVKD. The V and J ends lost 8 bases and 2 bases, in that order; junction bases with no gene match: 5. DNA for the CDR3: TGTGCCATCGGGGGACAGATACAAGAGACCCAGTACTTC. Its translation: CAIGGQIQETQYF.

This clone was counted a single time. CDR3 in amino acids: CATITNDNQPQHF. CDR3 coding DNA: TGTGCCACCATCACTAACGACAATCAGCCCCAGCATTTT. The chain combines TRBV28 with TRBJ1-5, with unresolved D. Trimming shortened V by 10 bases and J by 3 bases, and 13 bases separated the two germline ends. CDR3 length: 13 residues. Germline V gives CDR1 MDHEN, CDR2 SYDVKM.

The rearrangement links TRBV5-5 to TRBJ1-4, with 7 nucleotides matching TRBD1. Looked up from germline, CDR1 is SGHKS and CDR2 is YYEKEE (reference sequence). With 1 base clipped from V and 8 bases from J, the junction kept 11 bases outside the gene matches. CDR3 length equals 16 residues. The CDR3 spells CASSLRPTGVEEKLFF. The CDR3 DNA reads TGTGCCAGCAGCTTGCGACCCACAGGGGTGGAAGAAAAACTGTTTTTT.